What follows are 32 T cell receptor beta chains derived from one specimen sequenced in a study of shared clonotypes between healthy human individuals. Measured with immunoSEQ multiplex PCR; TCRdb has only the in-frame clones, and not every one. The sample shows fewer than 1.8 million clones, approximately 98.5% of them seen only once. The sample comprised naive CD4+ T cells sorted from blood. Subset defined: CD45RA+ positively selected. Receptor source: a young man in good health.

The chain employs TRBV28 and TRBJ2-2; D unclear. Germline V CDR1 and CDR2: MDHEN, SYDVKM. CDR3 length: 13 residues. Trimming shortened V by 6 bases and J by 2 bases, and 7 bases separated the two germline ends. The CDR3 spells CASRGINTGELFF. CDR3 bases: TGTGCCAGCAGAGGGATTAACACCGGGGAGCTGTTTTTT.

In its sample, this clone was seen once. The chain combines TRBV5-5 with TRBJ1-1; weak D call: TRBD1 (6 bases). The CDR3 totals 13 residues. The germline V gene encodes CDR1 SGHKS and CDR2 YYEKEE (reference sequence). Trimming removed 1 base at V and 7 bases at J, with 11 bases between. CDR3 DNA: TGTGCCAGCAGCTTGTGGGACACCCTTGAAGCTTTCTTT. Translating gives CASSLWDTLEAFF.

As regards this clone: Other nucleotide sequences from this sample produce the same CDR3. As DNA, the CDR3 is TGTGCCAGCAGCTTAGAACCAGGCTATGGCTACACCTTC. Translation gives CASSLEPGYGYTF. The rearrangement links TRBV7-2 to TRBJ1-2; D call uncertain. V lost 1 base to trimming and J lost 4 bases, with 7 bases between them. The CDR3 totals 13 residues. CDR1 and CDR2 (germline): SGHTA, FQGNSA.

The genes are TRBV9 and TRBJ2-3; D is possibly TRBD1 (5 bases). Germline V gene lookup returns CDR1 SGDLS and CDR2 YYNGEE. Trimming removed 0 bases at V and 10 bases at J, with 15 bases between. CDR3 length equals 14 residues. The CDR3 protein is CASSVEGYQNAQYF. The CDR3 DNA sequence: TGTGCCAGCAGCGTAGAGGGGTATCAAAACGCGCAGTATTTT.

The V and J genes are TRBV5-4 and TRBJ2-4, with D unclear. The CDR3 extends over 14 amino acids. CDR1 is SGHNT and CDR2 is YYREEE in the germline V gene (reference sequence). Deletions cut 4 bases from V and 0 bases from J, with 8 bases between. The CDR3 spells CASSPQLAKNIQYF. The DNA of the CDR3 is TGTGCCAGCAGCCCACAGTTAGCCAAAAACATTCAGTACTTC.

This chain links TRBV6-6 with TRBJ2-7, with 10 nucleotides matching TRBD2. CDR3 length: 16 residues. Looked up from germline, CDR1 is MNHNY and CDR2 is SVGAGI (reference sequence). With 0 bases clipped from V and 5 bases from J, the junction kept 7 bases outside the gene matches. The CDR3 protein is CASSYSGLAGVNEQYF. The CDR3 nucleotides read TGTGCCAGCAGTTACTCCGGGCTAGCGGGAGTAAACGAGCAGTACTTC.

The chain links TRBV5-1 to TRBJ1-1; D possibly corresponds to TRBD1 (5 bases). The V end lost 3 bases, the J end lost 1 base, and 10 bases lay between the germline ends. From germline, CDR1 is SGHRS and CDR2 YFSETQ. The CDR3 runs 14 residues. DNA of the CDR3: TGCGCCAGCAGCTCACAGGCGGGGAACACTGAAGCTTTCTTT. Its translation is CASSSQAGNTEAFF. Using reference TRBV5-1 and TRBJ1-1 for the parts outside the CDR3, the full variable domain is KAGVTQTPRYLIKTRGQQVTLSCSPISGHRSVSWYQQTPGQGLQFLFEYFSETQRNKGNFPGRFSGRQFSNSRSEMNVSTLELGDSALYLCASSSQAGNTEAFFGQGTRLTVV.

This clone was seen a handful of times. V is TRBV7-2 and J is TRBJ1-5; D gene ambiguous. This CDR3 contains 15 residues. Trimming pared 0 bases from V and 5 bases from J, leaving 11 bases between. Germline CDR1 is SGHTA and CDR2 is FQGNSA. This CDR3 is CASSLATTSYQPQHF. CDR3 DNA sequence: TGTGCCAGCAGCTTAGCCACCACGAGTTATCAGCCCCAGCATTTT.

This chain connects TRBV2 to TRBJ2-7, with D possibly matching TRBD1 (5 bases). From germline, CDR1 is SNHLY and CDR2 FYNNEI. The CDR3 is made up of 13 amino acids. Trimming took off 6 bases at V and 0 bases at J, with 9 bases between the two ends. As DNA, the CDR3 is TGTGCCAGCAGGGGGCGCAACTCCTACGAGCAGTACTTC. Amino acid sequence: CASRGRNSYEQYF.

In this sample, this clone turned up once. J is TRBJ2-7 and V is TRBV5-4; no reliable D call. V was clipped by 2 bases and J by 1 base, with 4 bases between them. Germline assignment: CDR1 SGHNT and CDR2 YYREEE (reference sequence). This CDR3 contains 12 residues. As DNA, the CDR3 is TGTGCCAGCAGCTTCGAGTCCTACGAGCAGTACTTC. Encoded protein: CASSFESYEQYF.

V and J are TRBV7-9 and TRBJ1-1; D uncertain. V was clipped by 7 bases and J by 8 bases, with 8 bases between them. CDR3 length: 10 residues. CDR1 and CDR2 (germline): SEHNR, FQNEAQ (reference sequence). The CDR3 loop reads CASNPREAFF. Written as DNA, the CDR3 is TGTGCCAGCAACCCGCGGGAAGCTTTCTTT.

This clone was picked up one time. The chain links TRBV14 to TRBJ1-3, with 7 bases lining up with TRBD1. This CDR3 region has 16 residues. Germline CDR1 and CDR2: SGHDN and FVKESK. With 2 bases clipped from V and 2 bases from J, the junction kept 6 bases outside the gene matches. The DNA for the CDR3 is TGTGCCAGCAGCCAACGACAGGGTTGGGCTGGAAACACCATATATTTT. This sequence encodes CASSQRQGWAGNTIYF.

The chain joins TRBV9 to TRBJ2-3; 11 nucleotides line up with TRBD2. The junction had 6 bases not matched to a gene; V was cut back by 3 bases and J by 6 bases. This CDR3 region has 15 residues. Germline CDR1 reads SGDLS; CDR2 reads YYNGEE. CDR3 coding DNA: TGTGCCAGCAGCGATAGCGGGAGGGCCTCTGATACGCAGTATTTT. It yields the protein CASSDSGRASDTQYF. The variable domain in full, with the rest retrieved from reference TRBV9 and TRBJ2-3, is DSGVTQTPKHLITATGQRVTLRCSPRSGDLSVYWYQQSLDQGLQFLIQYYNGEERAKGNILERFSAQQFPDLHSELNLSSLELGDSALYFCASSDSGRASDTQYFGPGTRLTVL.

The genes are TRBV5-1 and TRBJ1-1; D perhaps matches TRBD1 (5 bases). There are 14 residues in the CDR3. Looked up from germline, CDR1 is SGHRS and CDR2 is YFSETQ. The V gene lost 6 bases and the J gene lost 1 base, with 13 bases spanning the gap. CDR3 loop: CASNILGGNTEAFF. The CDR3 coding sequence is TGCGCCAGCAATATACTGGGGGGGAACACTGAAGCTTTCTTT.

The rearrangement joins TRBV4-1 to TRBJ2-2; the D gene is possibly TRBD2 (5 bases). V was trimmed by 1 base and J by 4 bases, leaving 10 bases between them. The CDR3 is made up of 15 amino acids. The germline gives CDR1 MGHRA, CDR2 YSYEKL. The CDR3: CASSQGELVTGELFF. CDR3 sequence (DNA): TGCGCCAGCAGCCAAGGGGAACTAGTCACCGGGGAGCTGTTTTTT.

This clone was observed a single time. This chain uses TRBV5-1 with TRBJ2-1, with 7 positions matching TRBD1. This CDR3 has 15 residues. V trimming: 2 bases; J trimming: 7 bases; junction bases outside the gene matches: 9. CDR1 and CDR2 from the germline V gene are SGHRS and YFSETQ. The CDR3 DNA is TGCGCCAGCAGCTTTTGGACAGGTCAGGGGAATGAGCAGTTCTTC. Translation: CASSFWTGQGNEQFF.

In its sample, this clone was seen once. The rearrangement joins TRBV19 to TRBJ1-4; D unresolved. The germline CDR1 and CDR2 sequences are LNHDA and SQIVND (reference sequence). CDR3 length: 14 amino acids. V lost 4 bases, J lost 6 bases, and 12 bases lay in between. CDR3 region: CASSSRPGDEKLFF. The CDR3, as DNA: TGTGCCAGTAGTAGCAGGCCCGGGGATGAAAAACTGTTTTTT.

V gene TRBV6-5 combines with J gene TRBJ1-1; 7 bases are a match to TRBD1. Germline values: CDR1 MNHEY, CDR2 SVGAGI. The CDR3 sequence is 15 residues long. The V segment lost 5 bases and the J segment 3 bases; nucleotides outside the gene matches: 9. Here the CDR3 reads CASSIRRGGHTEAFF. CDR3 DNA sequence: TGTGCCAGCAGTATACGCAGGGGGGGCCACACTGAAGCTTTCTTT.

The rearrangement uses TRBV2 and TRBJ2-7; TRBD2 aligns across 8 bases. Unmatched junction bases numbered 6, after V lost 5 bases and J lost 6 bases. The CDR3 extends over 13 amino acids. Germline assignment: CDR1 SNHLY and CDR2 FYNNEI. The DNA of the CDR3 is TGTGCCAGCAGTAAGCGGGAGTGGGGCGAGCAGTACTTC. Encoded protein: CASSKREWGEQYF.

The V call is TRBV11-1, the J call TRBJ1-1; D is ambiguous. Trimming removed 4 bases from V and 4 bases from J, with 7 bases in between. Germline loops: CDR1 SGHAT, CDR2 FQDESV (reference sequence). The CDR3 spans 12 residues. The CDR3 coding sequence is TGTGCCAGCAGCTCCCTAGGCACTGAAGCTTTCTTT. This encodes CASSSLGTEAFF. Supplemented by reference TRBV11-1 and TRBJ1-1, the full variable domain reads EAEVAQSPRYKITEKSQAVAFWCDPISGHATLYWYRQILGQGPELLVQFQDESVVDDSQLPKDRFSAERLKGVDSTLKIQPAELGDSAMYLCASSSLGTEAFFGQGTRLTVV.

The chain couples TRBV4-3 to TRBJ2-5; D is undetermined. This CDR3 is 13 amino acids long. The ends were cut back, 0 bases at V and 4 bases at J, with 6 bases in the middle. CDR1 LGHNA and CDR2 YSLEER come from the germline V gene. The CDR3 DNA sequence: TGCGCCAGCAGCCAAGATTGGGGAGAGACCCAGTACTTC. It yields the protein CASSQDWGETQYF.

The chain employs TRBV29-1 and TRBJ2-1; 13 bases are a match to TRBD2. Unmatched junction bases numbered 7, after V lost 5 bases and J lost 0 bases. Germline CDR1 is SQVTM and CDR2 is ANQGSEA. The CDR3 is 17 residues long. This chain's CDR3 is CSVHTGTSGTSYNEQFF. The DNA for the CDR3 is TGCAGCGTTCATACCGGGACTAGCGGGACCTCCTACAATGAGCAGTTCTTC.

This chain joins TRBV10-1 and TRBJ2-7; 7 nucleotides align to TRBD1. After removal of 6 bases from V and 7 bases from J, the junction contained 6 bases not matched to a gene. Germline V gives CDR1 WNHNN, CDR2 SYGVQD (reference sequence). The length of the CDR3 is 12 residues. CDR3 coding DNA: TGCGCCAGCAGCCAACAGGGGAAGGAGCAGTACTTC. As protein: CASSQQGKEQYF.

The chain is built from TRBV18 and TRBJ2-1; 7 bases align to TRBD1. J was trimmed by 7 bases and V by 0 bases; bases with no gene match: 6. The CDR3 extends over 15 amino acids. The germline CDR1 and CDR2 sequences are KGHSH and LQKENI. Written as DNA, the CDR3 is TGTGCCAGCTCACCACCCTGGGACAGAGGAAATGAGCAGTTCTTC. Its translation is CASSPPWDRGNEQFF.

The chain employs TRBV4-1 and TRBJ2-7, with 10 bases lining up with TRBD2. V was clipped by 1 base and J by 5 bases; unmatched bases: 11. CDR1 is MGHRA and CDR2 is YSYEKL in the germline V gene. The length of the CDR3 is 17 residues. The CDR3: CASSQVREAGGPDEQYF. The CDR3 coding sequence is TGCGCCAGCAGCCAAGTAAGGGAAGCGGGAGGGCCCGACGAGCAGTACTTC.

This chain connects TRBV5-1 to TRBJ2-5; 13 bases are shared with TRBD2. CDR1 is SGHRS and CDR2 is YFSETQ in the germline V gene. With 3 bases clipped from V and 2 bases from J, the junction kept 7 bases outside the gene matches. The CDR3 consists of 17 residues. CDR3 nucleotides: TGCGCCAGCAGCTGGGGACTAGCGGGAAATACACAAGAGACCCAGTACTTC. Protein product: CASSWGLAGNTQETQYF.

The chain employs TRBV29-1 and TRBJ2-7, with TRBD1 matching over 9 bases. Germline V gives CDR1 SQVTM, CDR2 ANQGSEA. V lost 6 bases, J lost 2 bases, and 5 bases stayed unmatched. The CDR3 contains 13 residues. The CDR3 nucleotides read TGCAGCGTCGACAGGGGGGCCCCCTACGAGCAGTACTTC. It codes for CSVDRGAPYEQYF.

This sequence joins TRBV29-1 and TRBJ2-7; 12 bases map to TRBD2. V gave up 4 bases and J gave up 4 bases; unmatched junction bases: 2. The CDR3 sequence is 13 residues long. Germline assignment: CDR1 SQVTM and CDR2 ANQGSEA. The CDR3 protein is CSVVTSGRYEQYF. The CDR3 DNA reads as TGCAGCGTTGTAACTAGCGGGAGGTACGAGCAGTACTTC.

This chain links TRBV9 with TRBJ2-5, with 9 bases that match TRBD1. The CDR3 is 16 amino acids. J lost 5 bases, V lost 0 bases, and 8 bases had no gene match. Germline CDR1 is SGDLS and CDR2 is YYNGEE. CDR3 DNA sequence: TGTGCCAGCAGCGTAGGGGGACAGGGTTCCGCGGAGACCCAGTACTTC. Translated, it gives CASSVGGQGSAETQYF.

This rearrangement joins TRBV11-2 to TRBJ2-1; D remains unclear. V gave up 5 bases and J gave up 7 bases, with 15 bases separating them. Looked up from germline, CDR1 is SGHAT and CDR2 is FQNNGV. The CDR3 runs to 14 residues. CDR3 residues: CASSTLRRDNEQFF. DNA of the CDR3: TGTGCCAGCAGCACCCTTCGTAGGGATAATGAGCAGTTCTTC.

The chain has TRBV29-1 and TRBJ1-5; 8 bases match TRBD1. The CDR3 spans 13 residues. Germline V gene data show CDR1 as SQVTM and CDR2 as ANQGSEA. V lost 2 bases and J lost 7; bases outside the gene matches: 4. DNA of the CDR3: TGCAGCGTTGAACAGGGGGCGGGACAGCCCCAGCATTTT. Its translation is CSVEQGAGQPQHF.

V and J are TRBV19 and TRBJ2-4; no clear D. The CDR3 consists of 14 residues. Germline values: CDR1 LNHDA, CDR2 SQIVND (reference sequence). The V and J ends lost 6 bases and 1 base respectively, with 10 bases between them. CDR3 in amino acids: CASRTSGAKNIQYF. CDR3 in DNA: TGTGCCAGTAGAACCTCGGGCGCCAAAAACATTCAGTACTTC.